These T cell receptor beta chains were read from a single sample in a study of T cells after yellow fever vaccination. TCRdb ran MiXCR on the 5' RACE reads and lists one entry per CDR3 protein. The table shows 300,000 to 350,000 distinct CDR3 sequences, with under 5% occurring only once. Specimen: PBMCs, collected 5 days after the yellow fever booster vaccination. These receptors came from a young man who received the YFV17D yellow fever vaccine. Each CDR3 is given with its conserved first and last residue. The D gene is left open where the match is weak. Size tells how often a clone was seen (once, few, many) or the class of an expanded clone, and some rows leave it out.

TGTGCCAGCAGCCGCGGTGGGCCCCAGCATTTT	CASSRGGPQHF	.	TRBV12-3/TRBV12-4	TRBJ1-5	.
TGTGCCAGCAGCGTAGATGGCCGTAACCACCAAGAGACCCAGTACTTC	CASSVDGRNHQETQYF	.	TRBV9	TRBJ2-5	.
TGTGCCAGCAGCTTCACGCAGGGGTCGGGGGCCAACGTCCTGACTTTC	CASSFTQGSGANVLTF	few	TRBV5-6	TRBJ2-6	.
TGTGCCAGCAGCTCAGTGGGGGACTTTGAGCAGTTCTTC	CASSSVGDFEQFF	.	TRBV5-5	TRBJ2-1	.
TGTGCCAGCAGTATCCAGGGGGCAGTCTACGAGCAGTACTTC	CASSIQGAVYEQYF	.	TRBV6-6	TRBJ2-7	TRBD1
TGTGCCAGCAGCGGGAAAGGACGGGTAAATTCACCCCTCCACTTT	CASSGKGRVNSPLHF	few	TRBV5-4	TRBJ1-6	.
TGTGCCAGCAGTAGGACTAGCGGGGGGGGAGATACGCAGTATTTT	CASSRTSGGGDTQYF	.	TRBV7-2	TRBJ2-3	TRBD2
TGTGCCAGCAGCCAGAGACCTAACACTGAAGCTTTCTTT	CASSQRPNTEAFF	many	TRBV7-6	TRBJ1-1	.
TGCGCCAGCAGCTTCCGGGGTATGGACACTGAAGCTTTCTTT	CASSFRGMDTEAFF	.	TRBV5-1	TRBJ1-1	.
TGTGCCAGCAGTCCCCTCGCGGGGATTGGGGAGCTGTTTTTT	CASSPLAGIGELFF	few	TRBV12-3/TRBV12-4	TRBJ2-2	.
TGTGCCAGCAGCCCGGACATCTACGAGCAGTACTTC	CASSPDIYEQYF	many	TRBV7-2	TRBJ2-7	.
TGCGCCAGCAGCCAAGTTGCGTGGATGAACACTGAAGCTTTCTTT	CASSQVAWMNTEAFF	few	TRBV4-3	TRBJ1-1	.
TGTGCCAGCAGCCCCAGGGGAATCTCTGGAAACACCATATATTTT	CASSPRGISGNTIYF	many	TRBV6-6	TRBJ1-3	.
TGTGCCAGCAGTCCCAGGGTGACCGGGGAGCTGTTTTTT	CASSPRVTGELFF	.	TRBV28	TRBJ2-2	.
TGTGCCAGCAGCCAGGAGGCAGGCGGTTATCAGCCCCAGCATTTT	CASSQEAGGYQPQHF	.	TRBV6-2/TRBV6-3	TRBJ1-5	.
TGCGCCAGCAGCTTCGATGGGGAGATCGGTTCACCCCTCCACTTT	CASSFDGEIGSPLHF	.	TRBV5-1	TRBJ1-6	.
TGCGCCAGCAGCCCTGGGACAGCGACCGGGGAGCTGTTTTTT	CASSPGTATGELFF	many	TRBV5-1	TRBJ2-2	TRBD1
TGTGCCAGTAGACTTCGACACGCGAACACTGAAGCTTTCTTT	CASRLRHANTEAFF	few	TRBV19	TRBJ1-1	.
TGTGCTAGTGGTTTGGTGCTAGGTGTTGGGACCCAGTACTTC	CASGLVLGVGTQYF	.	TRBV12-5	TRBJ2-5	.
TGTGCCAGCAACCACCCGAACACCGGGGAGCTGTTTTTT	CASNHPNTGELFF	many	TRBV6-2/TRBV6-3	TRBJ2-2	.
TGTGCCAGCAGCTTAGGGGACAGGACGAACACTGAAGCTTTCTTT	CASSLGDRTNTEAFF	few	TRBV7-9	TRBJ1-1	TRBD1
TGTGCCAGCAGCTCGGGACTAGTGCAGACCCAGTACTTC	CASSSGLVQTQYF	.	TRBV7-2	TRBJ2-5	TRBD2
TGTGCCAGCAGCTTAAACCCCGGGGAGCTGTTTTTT	CASSLNPGELFF	many	TRBV7-9	TRBJ2-2	.
TGTGCCAGCAGCTTAGTATCCGGAGACGAAAAACTGTTTTTT	CASSLVSGDEKLFF	.	TRBV7-6	TRBJ1-4	.
TGTGCCAGCAGCGAACAGGGCTCGAACACCGGGGAGCTGTTTTTT	CASSEQGSNTGELFF	.	TRBV7-3	TRBJ2-2	.
TGTGCCAGCAGTGAAGGAGGTCAAACCTACTCAGGCTACACCTTC	CASSEGGQTYSGYTF	few	TRBV25-1	TRBJ1-2	.
TGTGCCAGCAGTAAGGGGACGACTGTAGCGGGGAGCACAGATACGCAGTATTTT	CASSKGTTVAGSTDTQYF	few	TRBV12-3/TRBV12-4	TRBJ2-3	TRBD2
TGTGCCAGCAGTCCGACAGGGAATGAATCACCCCTCCACTTT	CASSPTGNESPLHF	.	TRBV6-2/TRBV6-3	TRBJ1-6	TRBD1
TGTGCCAGCAGCCCAAGGCTAGCGGGGCGACTAGAGACCCAGTACTTC	CASSPRLAGRLETQYF	.	TRBV14	TRBJ2-5	TRBD2
TGTGCCAGCAGCTTAGAGTCCCGGGCTTGGGAGACCCAGTACTTC	CASSLESRAWETQYF	.	TRBV7-2	TRBJ2-5	.
TGTGCCATCAGTGACCCTGTAGCGGGGACCTCCTACAATGAGCAGTTCTTC	CAISDPVAGTSYNEQFF	many	TRBV10-3	TRBJ2-1	TRBD2
TGCGCCAGCAGCCAGGGGGCAGGGGGGCGAGATACGCAGTATTTT	CASSQGAGGRDTQYF	many	TRBV4-3	TRBJ2-3	.
TGTGCCATCAGTGAGTTATGGGGCACTGAAGCTTTCTTT	CAISELWGTEAFF	.	TRBV10-3	TRBJ1-1	.
TGTGCCAGCAGCTCGGGGTTAGACAGGGCAGTCACCTTC	CASSSGLDRAVTF	many	TRBV6-5	TRBJ1-2	TRBD1
TGCAGTGCTAGAGAACTCAAGCGGGGGGGAAACACCGGGGAGCTGTTTTTT	CSARELKRGGNTGELFF	many	TRBV20-1	TRBJ2-2	TRBD2
TGTGCCAGCAGGACCCTCGATGGGGCAGATACGCAGTATTTT	CASRTLDGADTQYF	many	TRBV27	TRBJ2-3	.
TGTGCCAGCAGTTACGGCCCGGTGGGCTACACCTTC	CASSYGPVGYTF	few	TRBV6-6	TRBJ1-2	.
TGTGCCACCAGTGATCCTGGGACGGGGAACGGGGAGCTGTTTTTT	CATSDPGTGNGELFF	few	TRBV24-1	TRBJ2-2	.
TGCGCCAGCAGCTCCGAGACGGGACACCGTGCGGCCGATGAGCAGTTCTTC	CASSSETGHRAADEQFF	many	TRBV4-1	TRBJ2-1	.
TGTGCCAGCAGCCAGGGACTAGCGGGGGCTGACACAGATACGCAGTATTTT	CASSQGLAGADTDTQYF	.	TRBV4-2	TRBJ2-3	TRBD2
TGTGCCAGCAGTTATGATTGGGGGCAGGACAATGAGCAGTTCTTC	CASSYDWGQDNEQFF	few	TRBV6-6	TRBJ2-1	.
TGTGCCAGCAGCCAAAATGCGGAAGTAAACTATGGCTACACCTTC	CASSQNAEVNYGYTF	.	TRBV5-5	TRBJ1-2	.
TGTGCCATCAGTGTTATAGCGGGTTCAACAGATACGCAGTATTTT	CAISVIAGSTDTQYF	few	TRBV10-3	TRBJ2-3	TRBD2
TGCAGTGCTAGGGTCCCGGGACAGGGAAGTAGTCAGCCCCAGCATTTT	CSARVPGQGSSQPQHF	.	TRBV20-1	TRBJ1-5	TRBD1
TGCAGTGCTCCCGCGGACGGCGGGGAAAAACTGTTTTTT	CSAPADGGEKLFF	few	TRBV20-1	TRBJ1-4	.
TGTGCCAGCAGCACCACGACAGGCCCCCACGAGCAGTACTTC	CASSTTTGPHEQYF	many	TRBV7-6	TRBJ2-7	.
TGCGCCAGCATCCTTTACAAGAACACCGGGGAGCTGTTTTTT	CASILYKNTGELFF	many	TRBV4-3	TRBJ2-2	.
TGCGCCAGCAGCCAAGGGGCTGGCTACACCTTC	CASSQGAGYTF	many	TRBV4-1	TRBJ1-2	.
TGTGCCAGCAGCCCTCGGGGGGACGGTACGCAGTATTTT	CASSPRGDGTQYF	few	TRBV11-3	TRBJ2-3	TRBD2
TGTGCCAGCAGCGGGTTGGACCGTCTATATGGCTACACCTTC	CASSGLDRLYGYTF	.	TRBV7-9	TRBJ1-2	.
TGTGCCAGCTCACCACAACCGGGGGTAGAGAACTATGGCTACACCTTC	CASSPQPGVENYGYTF	few	TRBV18	TRBJ1-2	.
TGTGCCAGCAGCCCTGTAGGAGCGGACTATGGCTACACCTTC	CASSPVGADYGYTF	.	TRBV9	TRBJ1-2	.
TGTGCCAGCAGCTTAGAGTTCCGGAGCGAGCAGTACTTC	CASSLEFRSEQYF	many	TRBV7-9	TRBJ2-7	.
TGTGCCAGCAGCCGCGGCACCGGGACAGCTAGCACAGATACGCAGTATTTT	CASSRGTGTASTDTQYF	.	TRBV5-5	TRBJ2-3	TRBD1
TGTGCCAGCAGCGTAGAGTGGCGGGGGTCCAGCAATGAGCAGTTCTTC	CASSVEWRGSSNEQFF	.	TRBV9	TRBJ2-1	TRBD2
TGTGCCAGCAGCCAGGGATTCCAGACAGGGCGCGATCAGCCCCAGCATTTT	CASSQGFQTGRDQPQHF	many	TRBV3-1	TRBJ1-5	TRBD1
TGTGCCATCAGTGATTATGGGCACGCCTACGAGCAGTACTTC	CAISDYGHAYEQYF	.	TRBV10-3	TRBJ2-7	.
TGCGCCAGCAGCGGGCGGACCGGTCTAACTGAAGCTTTCTTT	CASSGRTGLTEAFF	many	TRBV4-1	TRBJ1-1	.
TGCAGCGTCCAGAGGGCGAACACCGGGGAGCTGTTTTTT	CSVQRANTGELFF	many	TRBV29-1	TRBJ2-2	.
TGTGCCAGCAGCTCAGAATGGATTACGCAGTATTTT	CASSSEWITQYF	many	TRBV11-2	TRBJ2-3	.